This paragraph reports one T cell receptor (beta chain). Sequenced by immunoSEQ multiplex PCR; TCRdb stores in-frame clones only, minus some. The repertoire holds over 250,000 clones, less than 90% seen once, with more than 10% in the top ten. This record belongs to a study of blood T cell repertoires in COVID-19. Trimming removed 4 bases at V and 4 bases at J, with 14 bases between. CDR1 SGHNT and CDR2 YENEEA come from the germline V gene. The CDR3 runs to 15 residues. Sequenced input: peripheral blood. This TCR came from a human donor in a cohort sampled during active COVID-19. The V and J genes are TRBV11-3 and TRBJ1-3; D might be TRBD1 (5 bases). The CDR3 loop is CASSSGQGSGNTIYF. Here the CDR3 DNA reads TGTGCCAGCAGCTCCGGTCAGGGATCCGGAAACACCATATATTTT.